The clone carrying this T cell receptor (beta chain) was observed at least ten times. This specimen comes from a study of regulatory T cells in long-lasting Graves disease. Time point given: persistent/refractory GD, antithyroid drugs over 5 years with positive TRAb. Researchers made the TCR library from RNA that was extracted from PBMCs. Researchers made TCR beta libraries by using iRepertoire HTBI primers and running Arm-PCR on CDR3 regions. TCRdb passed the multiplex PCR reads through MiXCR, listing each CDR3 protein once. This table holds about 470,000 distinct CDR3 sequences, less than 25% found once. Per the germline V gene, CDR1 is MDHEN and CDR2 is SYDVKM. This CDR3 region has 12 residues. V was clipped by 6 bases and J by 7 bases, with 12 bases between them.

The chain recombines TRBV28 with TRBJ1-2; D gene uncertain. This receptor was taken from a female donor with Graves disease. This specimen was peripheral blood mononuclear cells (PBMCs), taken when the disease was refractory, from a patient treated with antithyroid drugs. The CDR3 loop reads CASSGRFGGYTF. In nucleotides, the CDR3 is TGTGCCAGCAGCGGTCGGTTCGGTGGCTACACCTTC.